This T cell receptor beta chain is from a study of PD-1 blockade in classical Hodgkin lymphoma. The study's findings and limits: Reports indicated that newly diagnosed patients had lower baseline TCR diversity than healthy donors did.

Germline V CDR1 and CDR2: LNHDA, SQIVND (reference sequence). The CDR3 loop spans 17 amino acids. Trimming cost V 3 bases and J 11 bases, with 23 bases left between them. Produced via immunoSEQ multiplex PCR; TCRdb's table is partial and in-frame only. The sample records tens of thousands of clones, approximately 93% being singletons. Time point here: newly diagnosed, previously untreated cHL patient sample. Comments on this clone: Its specificity is not known.

Sequences were obtained from peripheral blood mononuclear cells (PBMCs). V is TRBV19 and J is TRBJ1-6; D call uncertain. The receptor was isolated from a human donor with classical Hodgkin lymphoma. The chain's CDR3 is CASSIPHQWGSGTPLHF. The CDR3 coding sequence is TGTGCCAGTAGTATCCCCCACCAGTGGGGATCTGGTACACCCCTCCACTTT.